These 10 T cell receptor beta chains share one sample of origin, sequenced in a study of blood T cell repertoires in COVID-19. Clones were read by immunoSEQ multiplex PCR, and TCRdb kept only the in-frame ones, dropping some. Of 170,000 or so clones listed, more than 90% are singletons. The sequenced sample was peripheral blood. These receptors came from a man aged 45-65 years with acute or convalescent COVID-19.

Comment on this clone: The same CDR3 arises from other DNA sequences in this sample as well. The chain carries TRBV15 and TRBJ2-5; D gene unclear. Germline lookup yields CDR1 LNHNV and CDR2 YYDKDF (reference sequence). The CDR3 covers 14 residues. V shed 0 bases and J shed 1 base, with 6 bases lying between them. Here the CDR3 DNA reads TGTGCCACCAGCAGAGATTTGGCCCAAGAGACCCAGTACTTC. This translates into CATSRDLAQETQYF.

The chain links TRBV3-1 (or the pseudogene TRBV3-2) to TRBJ1-1; weak D call: TRBD1 (6 bases). Trimming cost V 4 bases and J 8 bases, with 11 bases left between them. The CDR3 extends over 12 amino acids. From germline, CDR1 is LGHDT and CDR2 YNNKEL (reference sequence). In DNA form, the CDR3 reads TGTGCCAGCAGCCGAGCAAGGGGGGAAGCTTTCTTT. This translates into CASSRARGEAFF.

V gene TRBV7-3 combines with J gene TRBJ2-1; 11 nucleotides agree with TRBD2. Germline CDR1 and CDR2: SGHTA and FQGTGA. Losses at the gene ends were 5 bases for V and 7 bases for J; bases not matched to a gene: 4. The CDR3 runs to 14 residues. The CDR3 protein is CASSRLAGKNEQFF. The CDR3 nucleotides read TGTGCCAGCAGCCGACTAGCGGGAAAGAATGAGCAGTTCTTC.

This chain links TRBV29-1 with TRBJ2-7; TRBD2 aligns across 8 bases. The ends lost 8 bases at V and 2 bases at J; junction bases unmatched: 11. This CDR3 comprises 14 residues. CDR1 and CDR2 from the germline V gene are SQVTM and ANQGSEA. The CDR3 region has the DNA TGCAGCAACCGGGAGGGGTGGGGGCCCTACGAGCAGTACTTC. Translated, it gives CSNREGWGPYEQYF.

The chain employs TRBV6-6 and TRBJ1-1; TRBD1 is a possible D gene (6 bases). Germline V lookup: CDR1 MNHNY, CDR2 SVGAGI (reference sequence). The CDR3 loop spans 15 amino acids. V was shortened by 6 bases and J by 6 bases, with 20 bases between the two germline ends. CDR3 in amino acids: CASRIGTLGRAEAFF. DNA of the CDR3: TGTGCCAGCAGAATCGGGACACTCGGAAGGGCTGAAGCTTTCTTT.

The chain recombines TRBV3-1 (or the pseudogene TRBV3-2) with TRBJ2-7; TRBD2 agrees at 14 bases. The CDR3 has 15 residues. CDR1 LGHDT and CDR2 YNNKEL come from the germline V gene (reference sequence). Unmatched junction bases numbered 7, after V lost 3 bases and J lost 9 bases. In DNA form, the CDR3 reads TGTGCCAGCAGCCAGGGACTAGCGGGAGAGCAAGGGCAGTACTTC. It is translated as CASSQGLAGEQGQYF.

The V and J genes are TRBV27 and TRBJ2-7, with D perhaps TRBD1 (5 bases). The CDR3 is 15 amino acids. CDR1 is MNHEY, CDR2 SMNVEV, per germline (reference sequence). V lost 2 bases and J lost 3, with 14 bases in between. The CDR3 DNA sequence: TGTGCCAGCAGTTTAACCCTGGACAAGCTCTACGAGCAGTACTTC. Its translation: CASSLTLDKLYEQYF.

This chain links TRBV7-3 with TRBJ2-7; TRBD2 aligns across 8 bases. Germline loops: CDR1 SGHTA, CDR2 FQGTGA. The length of the CDR3 is 15 residues. J gave up 3 bases and V 5 bases, and 9 bases lay outside the gene matches. CDR3: CASSPTSGYNYEQYF. The CDR3, as DNA: TGTGCCAGCAGCCCCACTAGCGGATACAACTACGAGCAGTACTTC.

The V gene is TRBV7-8, the J gene TRBJ1-1, with D hard to call. The CDR3 spans 13 residues. The germline gives CDR1 SGHVS, CDR2 FQNEAQ. V lost 4 bases and J lost 5, with 11 bases in between. CDR3 sequence reads: CASSSREYTEAFF. In nucleotides, the CDR3 is TGTGCCAGCAGCTCCCGGGAGTATACTGAAGCTTTCTTT.

The V call is TRBV5-4, the J call TRBJ1-1; possible D gene TRBD1, 5 bases. CDR1 is SGHNT, CDR2 YYREEE, per germline (reference sequence). This CDR3 is built from 17 residues. Trimming shortened V by 0 bases and J by 1 base, and 16 bases separated the two germline ends. CDR3 in DNA: TGTGCCAGCAGCTTGGATCCGGGGGATCGTGGGAACACTGAAGCTTTCTTT. Its translation: CASSLDPGDRGNTEAFF.